This TCR beta chain appears in the sequencing data of a study of shared clonotypes between healthy human individuals. As for the study in general: Sampling drew on donors who were two women and three men aged 18 to 49. Study-wide points: Lower generation probabilities were found for non-shared clonotypes than for those shared by all four donors.

The assay was immunoSEQ multiplex PCR, and TCRdb's table has in-frame clones only and misses some. The sample includes roughly 2.5 million clones, around 94% of them seen just once. On this clone: Its target is not known.

This clonotype originated in a man between 18 and 35 years old in good health. The specimen was naive CD4+ T cells sorted from blood. Stated subset: CD45RA+ positively selected.

CDR3 DNA: TGTGCCAGCAGCCACCCCCCCACAGATACGCAGTATTTT. Translating it yields CASSHPPTDTQYF. The rearrangement links TRBV11-3 to TRBJ2-3; D gene ambiguous. V was cut by 5 bases and J by 2 bases, with 8 bases left in between. There are 13 residues in the CDR3. The germline gives CDR1 SGHNT, CDR2 YENEEA.